This T cell receptor (beta chain) was obtained from a study of blood T cell repertoires in COVID-19. Sequencing was performed with immunoSEQ multiplex PCR; in TCRdb, only in-frame clones are kept and a portion is missing. The sample carries some 270,000 clones, roughly 88% recorded once. The V end lost 6 bases, the J end lost 4 bases, and 6 bases lay between the germline ends. The CDR3 is 12 amino acids. What was sequenced was PBMCs or T cells enriched from blood (not recorded which). The clonotype was recovered from a woman in her forties who had been exposed to COVID-19. The chain joins TRBV12-3 or TRBV12-4 to TRBJ2-2; D remains ambiguous. The CDR3 loop reads CASRPSTGELFF. The DNA of the CDR3 is TGTGCCAGCAGGCCTAGCACCGGGGAGCTGTTTTTT.